These 9 T cell receptor beta chains originate from one sample sequenced in a study of T cells in Graves' hyperthyroidism and ophthalmopathy. It was RNA transcripts that yielded the amplified TCR beta CDR3 regions. The TCR CDR3 was amplified in a first-round RT-PCR using the HTBI primer set. A single record per CDR3 protein comes from TCRdb applying MiXCR to the multiplex PCR reads. The sample includes roughly 500,000 distinct CDR3 sequences, 40% to 50% of them seen just once. Sequencing input: peripheral blood or thyroid tissue (not recorded which). The source is an adult woman with Graves' disease, either hyperthyroidism or ophthalmopathy (not recorded which).

The rearrangement links TRBV7-2 to TRBJ2-6; D could derive from TRBD1 or TRBD2 (5 bases each). Trimming took 6 bases from V and 11 from J, leaving 20 bases between them. The CDR3 length is 15 residues. Germline lookup yields CDR1 SGHTA and CDR2 FQGNSA. In DNA form, the CDR3 reads TGTGCCAGCAGTCTCCCCGGGACGGTGGTTTACGTCCTGACTTTC. Translating gives CASSLPGTVVYVLTF.

The rearrangement links TRBV11-2 to TRBJ2-1; D is unclear. Looked up from germline, CDR1 is SGHAT and CDR2 is FQNNGV. This CDR3 is built from 16 residues. V shed 2 bases and J shed 0 bases, with 11 bases lying between them. The CDR3: CASSLRVVSSYNEQFF. DNA for the CDR3: TGTGCCAGCAGCTTAAGAGTGGTAAGCTCCTACAATGAGCAGTTCTTC.

This clonotype is a singleton in its sample. CDR3 in amino acids: CSAYSPGDYGYTF. In nucleotides, the CDR3 is TGCAGTGCTTATTCTCCGGGGGACTATGGCTACACCTTC. The J gene is TRBJ1-2, the V gene TRBV20-1, with D possibly being TRBD1 (5 bases). Trimming pared 5 bases from V and 3 bases from J, leaving 13 bases between. The CDR3 extends over 13 amino acids. Germline values: CDR1 DFQATT, CDR2 SNEGSKA (reference sequence).

This clonotype was seen repeatedly, ten times or more. The rearrangement uses TRBV2 and TRBJ2-7; D perhaps matches TRBD2 (6 bases). The CDR3 has 15 residues. Trimming cost V 6 bases and J 0 bases, with 15 bases left between them. CDR1 and CDR2 (germline): SNHLY, FYNNEI. The CDR3: CASRLDGGSSYEQYF. DNA for the CDR3: TGTGCCAGCAGATTGGACGGGGGAAGCTCCTACGAGCAGTACTTC.

This clonotype was detected many times. The chain joins TRBV29-1 to TRBJ2-3, with D perhaps TRBD2 (5 bases). Per the germline V gene, CDR1 is SQVTM and CDR2 is ANQGSEA. The CDR3 sequence is 14 residues long. The V gene lost 3 bases and the J gene lost 0 bases, with 10 bases spanning the gap. The DNA of the CDR3 is TGCAGCGTTGAGGGATGGACTAGCACAGATACGCAGTATTTT. Translated: CSVEGWTSTDTQYF.

The sample holds a few counts of this clonotype. This sequence joins TRBV7-2 and TRBJ2-7; D is perhaps TRBD1 (6 bases). Per germline, CDR1 SGHTA and CDR2 FQGNSA. Between the trimmed V and J ends, which lost 4 bases and 0 bases, there was a span of 13 bases. The CDR3 consists of 15 residues. DNA for the CDR3: TGTGCCAGCAGCTCCCGGACAGCGAGCTCCTACGAGCAGTACTTC. Translated: CASSSRTASSYEQYF.

The J gene is TRBJ2-7, the V gene TRBV12-5, with 7 bases matching TRBD1. This CDR3 contains 14 residues. Germline trimming cut 10 bases from V and 4 bases from J; bases unmatched to any gene: 13. Germline V gene lookup returns CDR1 LGHNT and CDR2 FRNRAP. The CDR3 loop reads CAIPRQGRDYEQYF. The CDR3 nucleotides read TGTGCTATCCCGAGACAGGGTAGGGATTACGAGCAGTACTTC. The whole variable domain, remainder taken from reference TRBV12-5 and TRBJ2-7, is DARVTQTPRHKVTEMGQEVTMRCQPILGHNTVFWYRQTMMQGLELLAYFRNRAPLDDSGMPKDRFSAEMPDATLATLKIQPSEPRDSAVYFCAIPRQGRDYEQYFGPGTRLTVT.

Turning to this clonotype: Compared with germline, one end of the junction differs, possibly owing to a read error. The chain joins TRBV27 to TRBJ2-7; 9 nucleotides match TRBD2. The CDR3 runs 14 residues. The germline V gene encodes CDR1 MNHEY and CDR2 SMNVEV (reference sequence). CDR3 protein: CASRAGGRAYEQYF. In nucleotides, the CDR3 is TGTGCCAGCAGAGCGGGAGGACGAGCCTACGAACAGTACTTC.

This chain uses TRBV7-9 with TRBJ2-5; 8 bases match TRBD2. Trimming cost V 8 bases and J 3 bases; bases outside gene matches: 14. Germline CDR1 and CDR2: SEHNR and FQNEAQ (reference sequence). CDR3 length: 16 residues. CDR3 amino acids: CASGRAGGGQKETQYF. In DNA, the CDR3 is TGTGCCAGCGGCCGAGCCGGGGGGGGACAAAAAGAGACCCAGTACTTC.